This TCR beta chain appears in the sequencing data of a study of long-term antiretroviral therapy in people with HIV. Regarding the study as a whole: Whichever time point was examined, clones expanded before ART dominated the repertoire.

Every donor had one or more pre-ART and two or more post-ART PBMC samples. The libraries were made with immunoSEQ v3.0 at survey level. TCRdb's table, derived via immunoSEQ multiplex PCR, lists solely in-frame clones and lacks some. The sample shows more than 12,000 clones, 77% of them seen only once. A remark on this clone: Its antigen remains unknown.

V lost 4 bases to trimming and J lost 1 base, with 10 bases between them. The CDR3 length is 13 residues. Per the germline V gene, CDR1 is SQVTM and CDR2 is ANQGSEA. This receptor was taken from a man aged 40-50 years with HIV. The V gene is TRBV29-1, the J gene TRBJ1-1; D is uncertain. The starting material was unsorted PBMCs, obtained 1.3 years before starting antiretroviral therapy. The CDR3 protein is CSVVREQNTEAFF. The CDR3 coding sequence is TGCAGCGTTGTAAGGGAGCAGAACACTGAAGCTTTCTTT.